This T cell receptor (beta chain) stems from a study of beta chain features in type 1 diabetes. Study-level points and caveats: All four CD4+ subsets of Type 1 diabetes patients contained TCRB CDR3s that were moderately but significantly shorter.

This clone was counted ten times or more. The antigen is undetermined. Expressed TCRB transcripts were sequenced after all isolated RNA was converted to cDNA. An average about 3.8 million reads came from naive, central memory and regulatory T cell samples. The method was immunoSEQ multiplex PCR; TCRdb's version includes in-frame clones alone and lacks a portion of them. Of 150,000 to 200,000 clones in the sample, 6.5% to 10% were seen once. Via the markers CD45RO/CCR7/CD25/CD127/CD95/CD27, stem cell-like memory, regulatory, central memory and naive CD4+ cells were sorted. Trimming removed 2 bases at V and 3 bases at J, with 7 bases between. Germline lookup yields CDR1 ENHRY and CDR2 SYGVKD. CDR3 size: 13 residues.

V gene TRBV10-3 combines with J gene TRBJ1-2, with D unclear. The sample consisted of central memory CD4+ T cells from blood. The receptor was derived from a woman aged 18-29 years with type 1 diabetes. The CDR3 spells CAISEEEDYGYTF. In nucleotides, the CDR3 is TGTGCCATCAGTGAGGAGGAGGACTATGGCTACACCTTC.